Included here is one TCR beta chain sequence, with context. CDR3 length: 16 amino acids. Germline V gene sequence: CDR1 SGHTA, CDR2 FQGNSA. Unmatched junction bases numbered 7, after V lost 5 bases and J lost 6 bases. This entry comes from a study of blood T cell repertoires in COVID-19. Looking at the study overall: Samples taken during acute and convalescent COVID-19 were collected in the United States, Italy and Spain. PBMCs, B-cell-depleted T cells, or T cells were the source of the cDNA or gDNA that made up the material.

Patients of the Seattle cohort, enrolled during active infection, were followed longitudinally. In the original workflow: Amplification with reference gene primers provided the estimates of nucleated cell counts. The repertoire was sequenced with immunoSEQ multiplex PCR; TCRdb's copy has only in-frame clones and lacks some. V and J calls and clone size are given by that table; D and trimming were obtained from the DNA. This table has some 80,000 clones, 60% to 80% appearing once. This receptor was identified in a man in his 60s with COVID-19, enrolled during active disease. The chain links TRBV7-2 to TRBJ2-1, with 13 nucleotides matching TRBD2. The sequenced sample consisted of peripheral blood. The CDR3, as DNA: TGTGCCAGCAGCACAAGACTAGCGGGAGGCTCCAATGAGCAGTTCTTC. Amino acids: CASSTRLAGGSNEQFF.